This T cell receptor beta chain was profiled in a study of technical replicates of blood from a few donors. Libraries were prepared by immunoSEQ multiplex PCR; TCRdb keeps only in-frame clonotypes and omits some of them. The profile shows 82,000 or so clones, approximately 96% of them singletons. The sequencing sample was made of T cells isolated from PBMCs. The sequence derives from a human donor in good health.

The CDR3 DNA reads as TGTGCCAGCAGCTTTTGGGACAGGAATCAGCCCCAGCATTTT. Protein: CASSFWDRNQPQHF. This sequence joins TRBV5-6 and TRBJ1-5; 8 bases map to TRBD1. There are 14 residues in the CDR3. J lost 4 bases, V lost 2 bases, and 2 bases had no gene match. Germline V CDR1 and CDR2: SGHDT, YYEEEE.